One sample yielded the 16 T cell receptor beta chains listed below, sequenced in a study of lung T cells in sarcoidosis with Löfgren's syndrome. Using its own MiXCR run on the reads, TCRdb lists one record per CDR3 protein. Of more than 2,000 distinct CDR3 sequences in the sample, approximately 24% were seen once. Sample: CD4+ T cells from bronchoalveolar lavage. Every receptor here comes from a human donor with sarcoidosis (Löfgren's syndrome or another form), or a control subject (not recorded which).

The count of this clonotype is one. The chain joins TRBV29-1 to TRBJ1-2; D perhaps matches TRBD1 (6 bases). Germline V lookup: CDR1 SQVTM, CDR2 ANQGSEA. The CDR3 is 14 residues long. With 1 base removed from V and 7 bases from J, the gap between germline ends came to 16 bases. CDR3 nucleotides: TGCAGCGTTGAAGTCCTAGGGGGAGTCTGTGGCTACACCTTC. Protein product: CSVEVLGGVCGYTF.

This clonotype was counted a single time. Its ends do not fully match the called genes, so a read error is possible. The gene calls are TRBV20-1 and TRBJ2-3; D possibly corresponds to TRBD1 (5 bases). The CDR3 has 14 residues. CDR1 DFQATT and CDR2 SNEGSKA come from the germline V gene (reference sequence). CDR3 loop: CSASRPSSTGTQYF. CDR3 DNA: TGCAGTGCTAGTAGACCTAGTAGCACAGGTACGCAGTATTTT.

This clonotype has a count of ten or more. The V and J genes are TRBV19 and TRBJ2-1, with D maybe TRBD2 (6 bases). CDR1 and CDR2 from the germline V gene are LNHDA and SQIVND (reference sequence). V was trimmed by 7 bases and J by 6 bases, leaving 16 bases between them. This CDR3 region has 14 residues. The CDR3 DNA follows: TGTGCCAGTAATATTCGGGGGTTAGGCAATGAGCAGTTCTTC. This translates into CASNIRGLGNEQFF.

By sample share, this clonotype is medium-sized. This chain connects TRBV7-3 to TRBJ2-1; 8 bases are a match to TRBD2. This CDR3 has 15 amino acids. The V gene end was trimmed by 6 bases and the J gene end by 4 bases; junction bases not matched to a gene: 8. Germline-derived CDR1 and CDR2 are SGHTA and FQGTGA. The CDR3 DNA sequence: TGTGCCAGCAGACTAAGCGGGAGTTCGTACAATGAGCAGTTCTTC. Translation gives CASRLSGSSYNEQFF.

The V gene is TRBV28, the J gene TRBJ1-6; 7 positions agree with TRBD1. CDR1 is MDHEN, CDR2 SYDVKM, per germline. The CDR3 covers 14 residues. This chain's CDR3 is CNSLWTGDVAPLHF. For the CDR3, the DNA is TGTAATAGCCTGTGGACAGGAGATGTTGCACCCCTCCACTTT.

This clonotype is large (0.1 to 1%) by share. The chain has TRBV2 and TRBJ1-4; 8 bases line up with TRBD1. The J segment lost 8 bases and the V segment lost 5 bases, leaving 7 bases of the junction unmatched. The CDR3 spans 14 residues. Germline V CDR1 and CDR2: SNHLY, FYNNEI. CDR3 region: CASSWGTGREKLFF. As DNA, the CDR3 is TGTGCCAGCAGTTGGGGGACAGGAAGGGAAAAACTGTTTTTT.

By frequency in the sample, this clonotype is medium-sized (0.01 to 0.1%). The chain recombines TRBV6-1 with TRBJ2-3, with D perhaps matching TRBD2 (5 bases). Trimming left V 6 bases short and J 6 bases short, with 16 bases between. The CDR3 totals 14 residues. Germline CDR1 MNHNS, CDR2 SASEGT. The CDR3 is CASRITITRDTQYF. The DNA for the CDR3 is TGTGCCAGCAGGATTACGATAACTAGGGATACGCAGTATTTT.

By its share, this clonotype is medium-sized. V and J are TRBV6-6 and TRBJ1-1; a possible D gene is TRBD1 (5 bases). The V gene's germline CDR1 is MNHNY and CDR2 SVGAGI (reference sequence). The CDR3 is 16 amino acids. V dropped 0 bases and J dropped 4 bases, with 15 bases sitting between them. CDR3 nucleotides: TGTGCCAGCAGTTACTCGAGTGGGGGGTTGGGCACTGAAGCTTTCTTT. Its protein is CASSYSSGGLGTEAFF.

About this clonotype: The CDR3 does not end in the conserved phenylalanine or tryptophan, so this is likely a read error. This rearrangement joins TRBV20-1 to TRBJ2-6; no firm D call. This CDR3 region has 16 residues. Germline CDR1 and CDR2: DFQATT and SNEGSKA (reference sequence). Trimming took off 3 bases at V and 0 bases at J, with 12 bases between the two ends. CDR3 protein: CSASSYESSGANVLTI. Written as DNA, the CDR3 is TGCAGTGCTAGTTCATACGAGAGCTCTGGGGCCAACGTCCTGACTATC.

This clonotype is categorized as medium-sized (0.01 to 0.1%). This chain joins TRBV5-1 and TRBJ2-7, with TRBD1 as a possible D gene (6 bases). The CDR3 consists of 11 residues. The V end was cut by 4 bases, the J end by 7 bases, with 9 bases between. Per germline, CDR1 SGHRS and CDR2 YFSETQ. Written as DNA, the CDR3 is TGCGCCAGCAGCCTACAGGGAGAGCAGTACTTC. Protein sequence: CASSLQGEQYF.

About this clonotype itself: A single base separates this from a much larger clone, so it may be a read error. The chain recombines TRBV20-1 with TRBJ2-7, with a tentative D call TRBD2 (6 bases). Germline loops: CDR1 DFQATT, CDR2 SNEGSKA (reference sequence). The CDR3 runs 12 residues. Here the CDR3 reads CGARGGTYEQYF. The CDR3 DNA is TGCGGTGCTAGAGGAGGGACCTACGAGCAGTACTTC.

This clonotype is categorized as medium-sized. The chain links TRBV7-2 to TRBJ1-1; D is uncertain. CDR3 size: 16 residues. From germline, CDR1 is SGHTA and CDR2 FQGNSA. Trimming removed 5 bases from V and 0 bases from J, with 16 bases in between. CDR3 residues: CASSLTLTRLNTEAFF. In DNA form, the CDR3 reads TGTGCCAGCAGCCTAACTCTAACCCGCCTGAACACTGAAGCTTTCTTT.

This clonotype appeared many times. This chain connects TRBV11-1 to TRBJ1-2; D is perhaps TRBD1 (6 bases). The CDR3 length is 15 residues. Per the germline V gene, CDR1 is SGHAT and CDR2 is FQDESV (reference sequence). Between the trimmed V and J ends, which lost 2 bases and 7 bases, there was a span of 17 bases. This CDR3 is CASSLTQSPGAGYTF. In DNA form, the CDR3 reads TGTGCCAGCAGCTTAACCCAGTCCCCGGGGGCTGGCTACACCTTC.

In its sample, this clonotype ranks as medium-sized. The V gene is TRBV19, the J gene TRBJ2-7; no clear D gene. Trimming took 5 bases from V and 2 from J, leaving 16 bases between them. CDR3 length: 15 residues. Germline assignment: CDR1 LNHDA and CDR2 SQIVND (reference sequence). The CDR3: CASSDRSPPPYEQYF. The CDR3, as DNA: TGTGCCAGTAGTGACCGGAGTCCTCCCCCCTACGAGCAGTACTTC.

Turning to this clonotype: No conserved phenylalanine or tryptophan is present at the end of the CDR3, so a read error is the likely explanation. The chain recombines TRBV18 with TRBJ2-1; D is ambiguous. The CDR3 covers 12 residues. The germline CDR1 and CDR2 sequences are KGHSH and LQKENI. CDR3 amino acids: CASSPLTNEQFL. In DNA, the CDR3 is TGCGCCAGCTCACCCTTGACGAATGAGCAGTTCCTC.

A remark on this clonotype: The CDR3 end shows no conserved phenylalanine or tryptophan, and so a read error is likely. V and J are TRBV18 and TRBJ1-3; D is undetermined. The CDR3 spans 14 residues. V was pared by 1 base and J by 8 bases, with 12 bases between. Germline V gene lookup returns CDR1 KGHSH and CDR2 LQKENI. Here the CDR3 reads CASSPLEGGDTIYL. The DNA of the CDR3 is TGTGCCAGCTCACCACTCGAAGGCGGAGACACCATATATCTT.